This T cell receptor beta chain stems from a study of shared clonotypes between healthy human individuals. Across the study: The study drew on two women and three men aged 18 to 49 as donors. Notes on the study in general: Sequencing of the sorted subsets was shown by rarefaction to be incomplete despite large depth.

This table comes from immunoSEQ multiplex PCR, and its TCRdb copy is limited to in-frame clones, with some not included. The sample includes around 2.1 million clones, approximately 96% seen only once; the top ten take around 0.13%. A word on this clone: What it binds is unknown.

Sample: naive CD4+ T cells sorted from blood. This sample's subset: CD45RA+ positively selected. The sequence was collected from a man aged 18-30 years in good health.

CDR3 sequence (DNA): TGTGCCAGCAGCCCACAAACAGGCTTTGGAAACACCATATATTTT. It is translated as CASSPQTGFGNTIYF. The chain carries TRBV5-6 and TRBJ1-3; the D gene is possibly TRBD1 (5 bases). This CDR3 spans 15 amino acids. V lost 4 bases and J 3 bases, leaving 14 bases between the germline ends. The germline V gene has CDR1 SGHDT and CDR2 YYEEEE.